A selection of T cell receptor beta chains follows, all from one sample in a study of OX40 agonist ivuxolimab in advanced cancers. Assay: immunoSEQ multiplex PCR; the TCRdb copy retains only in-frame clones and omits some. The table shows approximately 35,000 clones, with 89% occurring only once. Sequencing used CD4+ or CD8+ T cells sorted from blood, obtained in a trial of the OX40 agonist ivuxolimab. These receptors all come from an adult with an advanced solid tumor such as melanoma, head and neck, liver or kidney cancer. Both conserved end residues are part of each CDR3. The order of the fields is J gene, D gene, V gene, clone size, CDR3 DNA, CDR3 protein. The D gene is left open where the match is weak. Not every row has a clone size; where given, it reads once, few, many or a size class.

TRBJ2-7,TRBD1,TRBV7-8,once,TGTGCCAGCAGCTTCCGTCAGGGGGTCTCCTACGAGCAGTACTTC,CASSFRQGVSYEQYF
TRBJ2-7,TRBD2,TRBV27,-,TGTGCCAGCAGTTTCGGGCGGGGGGACGAGCAGTACTTC,CASSFGRGDEQYF
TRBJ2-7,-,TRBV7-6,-,TGTGCCAGCAGCTTAGGGGGGGTTCCCTACGAGCAGTACTTC,CASSLGGVPYEQYF
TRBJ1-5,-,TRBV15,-,TGTGCCACCAGCAGAGAGGGTATTGATCAGCCCCAGCATTTT,CATSREGIDQPQHF
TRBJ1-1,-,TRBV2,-,TGTGCCAGCAGTGAAGCTTGGGCAGGCGGGGGGAACACTGAAGCTTTCTTT,CASSEAWAGGGNTEAFF
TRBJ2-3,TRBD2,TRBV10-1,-,TGCGCCAGCAGTGAGTCCCAGACTAGCGGGACGGGCACAGATACGCAGTATTTT,CASSESQTSGTGTDTQYF
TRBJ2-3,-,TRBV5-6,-,TGTGCCAGCAGCTTAGATCCGGATACGCAGTATTTT,CASSLDPDTQYF
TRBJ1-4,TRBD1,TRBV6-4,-,TGTGCCAGCAGGGGGGGAGGGGGCCAGGAAAAACTGTTTTTT,CASRGGGGQEKLFF
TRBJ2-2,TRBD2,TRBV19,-,TGTGCCAGTAGTACCCTAGCGGGGGGGATTCCCGGGGAGCTGTTTTTT,CASSTLAGGIPGELFF
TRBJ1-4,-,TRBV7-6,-,TGTGCCAGCAGCTTAGGACAGAGGAATGAAAAACTGTTTTTT,CASSLGQRNEKLFF
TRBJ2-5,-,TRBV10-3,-,TGTGCCTCCTCCGGTACTTTCCAAGAGACCCAGTACTTC,CASSGTFQETQYF
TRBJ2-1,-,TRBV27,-,TGTGCCAGCAGCAGGGATTCTTACAATGAGCAGTTCTTC,CASSRDSYNEQFF
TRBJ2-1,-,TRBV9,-,TGTGCCAGCAGCGTCTGGAGCGCTAATGAGCAGTTCTTC,CASSVWSANEQFF
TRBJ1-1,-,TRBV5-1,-,TGCGCCAGCAGCTTTGGTCCGGGCTACGCCGAGTTGAACACTGAAGCTTTCTTT,CASSFGPGYAELNTEAFF
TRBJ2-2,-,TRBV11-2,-,TGTGCCAGCAGCTTAGCGGGGACCCTTACCGGGGAGCTGTTTTTT,CASSLAGTLTGELFF
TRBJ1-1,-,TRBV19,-,TGTGCCAGTAGTTTTCTACCCGGACAGAACCAAAACACTGAAGCTTTCTTT,CASSFLPGQNQNTEAFF
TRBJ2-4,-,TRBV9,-,TGTGCCAGCTCCTTCGGGACCAACAAAGGGGACATTCAGTACTTC,CASSFGTNKGDIQYF
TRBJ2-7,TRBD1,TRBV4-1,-,TGCGCCAGCAGCCAAGATCCGGGACAGGGGTACGAGCAGTACTTC,CASSQDPGQGYEQYF
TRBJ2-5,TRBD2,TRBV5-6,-,TGTGCCAGCAGCTTGCTAGCGGGAGGGGCCTATCCCCCTACCCAGTACTTC,CASSLLAGGAYPPTQYF
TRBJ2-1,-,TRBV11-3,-,TGTGCCAGCAGCCGCCAGGGGATTGAGCAGTTCTTC,CASSRQGIEQFF
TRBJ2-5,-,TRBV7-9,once,TGTGCCAGCAGCAACCCGGCGGGAGAGACCCAGTACTTC,CASSNPAGETQYF
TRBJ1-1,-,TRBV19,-,TGTGCCAGTAGTATAGGTGCTGAAGCTTTCTTT,CASSIGAEAFF
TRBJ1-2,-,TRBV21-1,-,TGTGCCAGCAGCAAGCCGCCTCATTGGCCTCCGGTGGGCTACACCTTC,CASSKPPHWPPVGYTF
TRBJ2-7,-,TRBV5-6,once,TGTGCCAGCATGCTAGGGGGGAGCGGCTACGAGCAGTACTTC,CASMLGGSGYEQYF
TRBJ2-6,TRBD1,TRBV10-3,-,TGTGCCATCAGCCCGGGACAGGGGTTTGGGGCCAACGTCCTGACTTTC,CAISPGQGFGANVLTF
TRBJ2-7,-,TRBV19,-,TGTGCCAGTAGTAACACAGTAGCCTACGAGCAGTACTTC,CASSNTVAYEQYF
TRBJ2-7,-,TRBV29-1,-,TGCAGCGTTGATATCCAGGGAGGCGGGCAGTACTTC,CSVDIQGGGQYF
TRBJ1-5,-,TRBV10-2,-,TGCGCCAGCACTCAGGGTGACAATCAGCCCCAGCATTTT,CASTQGDNQPQHF
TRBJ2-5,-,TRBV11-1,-,TGTGCCAGCAGCGTACTAGTTGGCGAGACCCAGTACTTC,CASSVLVGETQYF
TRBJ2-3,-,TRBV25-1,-,TGTGCCAGCAGTGTTATTAGCGGTACGCAGTATTTT,CASSVISGTQYF
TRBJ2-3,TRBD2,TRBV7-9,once,TGTGCCAGCAGCTTAGACACTAGCGGCGGGCAGTATTTT,CASSLDTSGGQYF
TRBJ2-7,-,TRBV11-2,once,TGTGCCAGCAGTCCGAGGGTAGGGGGACGGTACGAGCAGTACTTC,CASSPRVGGRYEQYF
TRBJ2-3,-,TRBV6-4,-,TGTGCCAGCAGTGAAAGATCAGGGGCGGCTAAAGATACGCAGTATTTT,CASSERSGAAKDTQYF
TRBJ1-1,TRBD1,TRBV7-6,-,TGTGCCAGCAGCTCCGGACAGGGTGTGAACACTGAAGCTTTCTTT,CASSSGQGVNTEAFF
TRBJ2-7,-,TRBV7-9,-,TGTGCCAGCAGCTCGACTCAGACAGGAAACTACGAGCAGTACTTC,CASSSTQTGNYEQYF
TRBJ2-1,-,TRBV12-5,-,TGTGCTAGTGGAGAATACAATGAGCAGTTCTTC,CASGEYNEQFF
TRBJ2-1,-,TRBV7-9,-,TGTGCCAGCAGCTTTGGTCAGGGGCGTCTCAATGAGCAGTTCTTC,CASSFGQGRLNEQFF
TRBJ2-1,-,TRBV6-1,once,TGTGCCAGTACCTATAGCTCCTACAATGAGCAGTTCTTC,CASTYSSYNEQFF
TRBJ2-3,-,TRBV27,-,TGTGCCAGCCTTCCAGCCTCTTCTAGCACAGATACGCAGTATTTT,CASLPASSSTDTQYF
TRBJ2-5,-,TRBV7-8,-,TGTGCCAGCAGCTTAGTGCGAGTAGAAGAGACCCAGTACTTC,CASSLVRVEETQYF
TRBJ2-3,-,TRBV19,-,TGTGCCAGTAGTATAGAACCTAGAAGGGCCCCCACAGATACGCAGTATTTT,CASSIEPRRAPTDTQYF
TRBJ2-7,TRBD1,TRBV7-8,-,TGTGCCAGCAGCTTTGGGACAGGACGGTGGACCTACGAGCAGTACTTC,CASSFGTGRWTYEQYF
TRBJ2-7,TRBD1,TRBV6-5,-,TGTGCCAGCACCGATTGGACAGGAAACTCCTACGAGCAGTACTTC,CASTDWTGNSYEQYF
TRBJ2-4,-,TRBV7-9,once,TGTGCCAGCAGCTTAGCAGGGGACACCTTCAGGGGCAAAAACATTCAGTACTTC,CASSLAGDTFRGKNIQYF
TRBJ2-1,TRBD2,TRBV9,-,TGTGCCAGCAGCGTAGAGGGGACTAGCGGGTCTGAGCAGTTCTTC,CASSVEGTSGSEQFF
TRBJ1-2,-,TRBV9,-,TGTGCCAGCAGCGTAGGATCTCCCGGGGGCACGGGCTACACCTTC,CASSVGSPGGTGYTF
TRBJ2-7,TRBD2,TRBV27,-,TGTGCCAGCAGTTTATTAGCGGGAACCCACGAGCAGTACTTC,CASSLLAGTHEQYF
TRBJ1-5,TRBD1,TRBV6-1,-,TGTGCCAGTGAGACAGGGGGTAGCAATCAGCCCCAGCATTTT,CASETGGSNQPQHF